This T cell receptor (beta chain) was found in a study of beta chain features in type 1 diabetes. Findings and caveats of the study: Patients' naive, central memory and Treg TCRB repertoires seemed closer to one another than those of healthy donors.

This clone was found a few times. What it binds is unknown. Reverse transcription of all isolated RNA meant that expressed TCRB transcripts were sequenced. Assay: immunoSEQ multiplex PCR; the TCRdb copy retains only in-frame clones and omits some. The sample lists about 320,000 clones, around 15% occurring once. The germline V gene encodes CDR1 LNHNV and CDR2 YYDKDF (reference sequence). V shed 3 bases and J 4 bases; nucleotides not matched to a gene: 5. The CDR3 spans 15 residues. The purity of all sorted populations exceeded 98%. The genes are TRBV15 and TRBJ1-3; TRBD1 matches at 8 bases. The sequencing input was central memory CD4+ T cells from blood. This TCR was recovered from a man aged 25 to 40 in good health. The CDR3 nucleotides read TGTGCCACCAGCAGTGGACAGGGTGCCGGAAACACCATATATTTT. Amino acid sequence: CATSSGQGAGNTIYF.